Each of the 22 T cell receptor beta chains below was sequenced from the same sample in a study of shared clonotypes between healthy human individuals. Naivety among CD8 cells was defined by CD45RO negativity and positive CCR7 selection, thereby excluding terminally differentiated effector memory CD45RA+ cells. Method: immunoSEQ multiplex PCR; TCRdb's copy keeps in-frame clones and lacks some. The sample includes 550,000 to 750,000 clones, nearly 97% of them seen just once. Sequenced sample: naive CD8+ T cells sorted from blood. Every receptor here comes from a woman aged 25 to 45 in good health.

There are a few counts of this clone. The V call is TRBV27, the J call TRBJ1-2; D is uncertain. Germline V CDR1 and CDR2: MNHEY, SMNVEV (reference sequence). The CDR3 covers 14 residues. With 6 bases removed from V and 4 bases from J, the gap between germline ends came to 15 bases. The CDR3 protein is CASSLGSGFYGYTF. The CDR3 coding sequence is TGTGCCAGCAGCCTAGGTTCCGGGTTCTATGGCTACACCTTC.

The V and J genes are TRBV27 and TRBJ2-7, with a weak D call TRBD1 (6 bases). There are 13 residues in the CDR3. The germline V gene has CDR1 MNHEY and CDR2 SMNVEV (reference sequence). V was pared by 5 bases and J by 6 bases, with 14 bases between. This CDR3 reads CASSHGQLLEQYF. The CDR3 DNA reads as TGTGCCAGCAGTCATGGACAGCTACTCGAGCAGTACTTC.

This sequence joins TRBV30 and TRBJ2-7; 8 nucleotides agree with TRBD2. CDR1 is GTSNPN and CDR2 is SVGIG in the germline V gene (reference sequence). The V segment lost 1 base and the J segment 6 bases; nucleotides outside the gene matches: 11. The CDR3 sequence is 15 residues long. CDR3 bases: TGTGCCTGGAGTGAGACTAGCGTGCAACCCCTCGAGCAGTACTTC. Encoded protein: CAWSETSVQPLEQYF.

This sequence joins TRBV10-2 and TRBJ2-1; D gene ambiguous. The V end was cut by 3 bases, the J end by 3 bases, with 18 bases between. Per germline, CDR1 WSHSY and CDR2 SAAADI. This CDR3 contains 17 residues. This chain's CDR3 is CASSDPSSLPIYNEQFF. CDR3 coding DNA: TGCGCCAGCAGTGACCCCAGTTCCCTTCCAATCTACAATGAGCAGTTCTTC.

V gene TRBV9 combines with J gene TRBJ1-4; 7 positions match TRBD1. The germline gives CDR1 SGDLS, CDR2 YYNGEE. The CDR3 loop spans 15 amino acids. Germline trimming cut 3 bases from V and 4 bases from J; bases unmatched to any gene: 6. The CDR3 loop is CASSAAGTDNEKLFF. The CDR3 DNA reads TGTGCCAGCAGCGCGGCTGGGACAGATAATGAAAAACTGTTTTTT. The full variable domain, completed using reference TRBV9 and TRBJ1-4, is DSGVTQTPKHLITATGQRVTLRCSPRSGDLSVYWYQQSLDQGLQFLIQYYNGEERAKGNILERFSAQQFPDLHSELNLSSLELGDSALYFCASSAAGTDNEKLFFGSGTQLSVL.

J is TRBJ1-1 and V is TRBV30; TRBD1 aligns across 7 bases. CDR3 length: 12 residues. The germline V gene encodes CDR1 GTSNPN and CDR2 SVGIG (reference sequence). V shed 7 bases, J shed 1 base, and the junction held 3 bases outside the gene matches. The CDR3 sequence: CAYRQGNTEAFF. The CDR3 DNA reads as TGTGCCTACAGACAGGGGAACACTGAAGCTTTCTTT. Using reference TRBV30 and TRBJ1-1 for the parts outside the CDR3, the full variable domain is SQTIHQWPATLVQPVGSPLSLECTVEGTSNPNLYWYRQAAGRGLQLLFYSVGIGQISSEVPQNLSASRPQDRQFILSSKKLLLSDSGFYLCAYRQGNTEAFFGQGTRLTVV.

CDR3 bases: TGTGCCAGCAGTTTATATAGGGTGAACACTGAAGCTTTCTTT. It yields the protein CASSLYRVNTEAFF. V is TRBV28 and J is TRBJ1-1; D gene uncertain. Germline CDR1 reads MDHEN; CDR2 reads SYDVKM. The CDR3 spans 14 residues. Trimming stripped 1 base from V and 0 bases from J, with 6 bases between.

The genes are TRBV5-1 and TRBJ2-7; D gene unclear. The V end lost 1 base, the J end lost 0 bases, and 8 bases lay between the germline ends. This CDR3 is built from 14 residues. Germline CDR1 SGHRS, CDR2 YFSETQ. DNA of the CDR3: TGCGCCAGCAGCTTGAGCCGTAGCTCCTACGAGCAGTACTTC. Its translation: CASSLSRSSYEQYF.

CDR3 region: CASSLPWAGVGYNEQFF. CDR3 coding DNA: TGTGCCAGCAGTCTCCCGTGGGCAGGGGTTGGTTACAATGAGCAGTTCTTC. The chain uses TRBV11-2 and TRBJ2-1; weak D call: TRBD1 (6 bases). Trimming took off 6 bases at V and 4 bases at J, with 22 bases between the two ends. The CDR3 sequence is 17 residues long. Looked up from germline, CDR1 is SGHAT and CDR2 is FQNNGV.

The gene calls are TRBV19 and TRBJ2-7; the match to TRBD1 covers 10 bases. The ends lost 9 bases at V and 2 bases at J; junction bases unmatched: 4. There are 13 residues in the CDR3. Germline CDR1 and CDR2: LNHDA and SQIVND (reference sequence). CDR3: CASTGTGAYEQYF. For the CDR3, the DNA is TGTGCCAGCACCGGGACAGGGGCCTACGAGCAGTACTTC.

The chain joins TRBV28 to TRBJ2-7; no firm D call. Trimming took 2 bases from V and 5 from J, leaving 13 bases between them. The CDR3 runs 14 residues. CDR1 is MDHEN, CDR2 SYDVKM, per germline. This CDR3 is CASSLMNDSNEQYF. In nucleotides, the CDR3 is TGTGCCAGCAGTTTAATGAACGATTCGAACGAGCAGTACTTC.

In DNA, the CDR3 is TGCAGCGCTGGACGGGACAGGGGGCAGGATGGCTACACCTTC. Its translation is CSAGRDRGQDGYTF. This chain links TRBV29-1 with TRBJ1-2; 12 bases agree with TRBD1. The CDR3 length is 14 residues. Trimming removed 7 bases from V and 6 bases from J; junction bases left unmatched: 9. CDR1 is SQVTM, CDR2 ANQGSEA, per germline.

The chain combines TRBV9 with TRBJ2-5, with D perhaps matching TRBD2 (5 bases). Germline lookup yields CDR1 SGDLS and CDR2 YYNGEE. The CDR3 is made up of 13 amino acids. V shed 5 bases and J shed 7 bases, with 15 bases lying between them. CDR3 nucleotides: TGTGCCAGCAGGGCGAGGGATGAGGGGACCCAGTACTTC. This gives the protein CASRARDEGTQYF.

V is TRBV27 and J is TRBJ2-7; D is uncertain. The CDR3 length is 10 residues. Germline lookup yields CDR1 MNHEY and CDR2 SMNVEV (reference sequence). Trimming stripped 7 bases from V and 1 base from J, with 2 bases between. The CDR3 nucleotides read TGTGCCAGCACGTCCTACGAGCAGTACTTC. It codes for CASTSYEQYF.

Concerning this clone itself: The sample contains more than one DNA sequence encoding this CDR3. The chain links TRBV28 to TRBJ2-7; D not resolved. V shed 6 bases and J shed 4 bases, with 7 bases lying between them. Germline loops: CDR1 MDHEN, CDR2 SYDVKM. The CDR3 loop spans 11 amino acids. The CDR3 bases are TGTGCCAGCAGAGACTCTTACGAGCAGTACTTC. Translated: CASRDSYEQYF.

The chain's CDR3 is CASSSVLAGDEQYF. The CDR3 DNA sequence: TGTGCCAGCAGCTCGGTACTAGCTGGGGACGAGCAGTACTTC. This sequence joins TRBV7-9 and TRBJ2-7, with a tentative D call TRBD2 (6 bases). The V gene's germline CDR1 is SEHNR and CDR2 FQNEAQ (reference sequence). CDR3 size: 14 residues. The ends were cut back, 4 bases at V and 5 bases at J, with 15 bases in the middle.

V gene TRBV2 combines with J gene TRBJ1-1; D is undetermined. CDR1 is SNHLY, CDR2 FYNNEI, per germline. V gave up 3 bases and J gave up 5 bases, with 13 bases separating them. The CDR3 loop spans 14 amino acids. The CDR3: CASSESEGMTEAFF. CDR3 nucleotides: TGTGCCAGCAGTGAGTCAGAGGGTATGACTGAAGCTTTCTTT.

This chain uses TRBV9 with TRBJ2-1; maybe TRBD2 (5 bases). V gave up 0 bases and J gave up 0 bases, with 13 bases separating them. The CDR3 is made up of 17 amino acids. Germline assignment: CDR1 SGDLS and CDR2 YYNGEE. The CDR3 sequence is CASSVGGSGSSYNEQFF. The CDR3 DNA reads TGTGCCAGCAGCGTAGGAGGAAGCGGTAGCTCCTACAATGAGCAGTTCTTC.

The rearrangement links TRBV29-1 to TRBJ2-5; D possibly matches TRBD1 or TRBD2 (6 bases each). The CDR3 is made up of 12 amino acids. Germline V gene lookup returns CDR1 SQVTM and CDR2 ANQGSEA. V dropped 7 bases and J dropped 5 bases, with 14 bases sitting between them. This CDR3 is CSAREGGETQYF. CDR3 DNA: TGCAGCGCTCGAGAGGGGGGCGAGACCCAGTACTTC. Based on the CDR3 plus reference TRBV29-1 and TRBJ2-5, the full variable domain is SAVISQKPSRDICQRGTSLTIQCQVDSQVTMMFWYRQQPGQSLTLIATANQGSEATYESGFVIDKFPISRPNLTFSTLTVSNMSPEDSSIYLCSAREGGETQYFGPGTRLLVL.

DNA for the CDR3: TGTGCCAGCAGTTTATCGATACAGCTTTTGAGCACAGATACGCAGTATTTT. Encoded protein: CASSLSIQLLSTDTQYF. The rearrangement links TRBV27 to TRBJ2-3; D remains ambiguous. Between the trimmed V and J ends, which lost 0 bases and 0 bases, there was a span of 13 bases. CDR3 length equals 17 residues. Germline V gene data show CDR1 as MNHEY and CDR2 as SMNVEV (reference sequence).

Here the CDR3 reads CASSVGGRSNPDTQYF. CDR3 DNA: TGTGCCAGCAGCGTAGGTGGACGAAGTAACCCAGATACGCAGTATTTT. The genes are TRBV9 and TRBJ2-3, with D uncertain. Trimming took 0 bases from V and 4 from J, leaving 15 bases between them. The CDR3 has 16 amino acids. Germline-derived CDR1 and CDR2 are SGDLS and YYNGEE.

On this clone itself: A read error may account for a junction end that differs from germline. This chain links TRBV4-1 with TRBJ2-7; perhaps D is TRBD1 or TRBD2 (5 bases each). The V gene's germline CDR1 is MGHRA and CDR2 YSYEKL. The CDR3 runs to 13 residues. CDR3 protein: CASSPGQGYGQYF. In nucleotides, the CDR3 is TGCGCCAGCAGCCCGGGGCAAGGATACGGGCAGTACTTC.